The rows below give T cell receptor beta chains drawn from one sample of a study of CD8 T cells in Susac syndrome. Via MiXCR, TCRdb re-called the immunoSEQ multiplex PCR reads, giving one row per CDR3 protein. This table has around 130,000 distinct CDR3 sequences, about 95% appearing once. The sample comprised CD4+ T cells from PBMCs. These receptors came from a human donor in good health. The CDR3 runs from the conserved cysteine through the conserved F or W. The D gene is left open where the match is weak. The size field is filled for only some rows; it gives once, few, many or a size class.

TGCAGTGCTAGAGGCAGGGGAATTTCCGGAAACATTCAGTACTTC,CSARGRGISGNIQYF,NA,TRBJ2-4,15,NA,TRBV20-1
TGTGCCAGCAGCCCAGACAGGACATCCTACGAGCAGTACTTC,CASSPDRTSYEQYF,NA,TRBJ2-7,14,NA,TRBV11-1
TGCGCCAGCAGCCAAGGGGCAGGAAATAGCAATCAGCCCCAGCATTTT,CASSQGAGNSNQPQHF,NA,TRBJ1-5,16,NA,TRBV4-1
TGCAGCGTAGGGGGACAGGGTAATCAGCCCCAGCATTTT,CSVGGQGNQPQHF,NA,TRBJ1-5,13,TRBD1,TRBV29-1
TGCAGCGTTGAAGGGGTCAGGGCCGGGGAGCTGTTTTTT,CSVEGVRAGELFF,few,TRBJ2-2,13,NA,TRBV29-1
TGCAGTGCTAGAGGGACAGTTGGCAATCAGCCCCAGCATTTT,CSARGTVGNQPQHF,NA,TRBJ1-5,14,NA,TRBV20-1
TGTGCCAGCAGCCAGGACAGGGCCTGGGAGCAGTACTTC,CASSQDRAWEQYF,NA,TRBJ2-7,13,TRBD1,TRBV7-6
TGCAGTGCAATACAGGGCTATGAGCAGTTCTTC,CSAIQGYEQFF,NA,TRBJ2-1,11,NA,TRBV20-1
TGTGCCAGCAGTTCCAGCTATGGCTACACCTTC,CASSSSYGYTF,NA,TRBJ1-2,11,NA,TRBV12-3/TRBV12-4
TGCGCCAGCAGCTTCGCGGGAGCCACAGATACGCAGTATTTT,CASSFAGATDTQYF,NA,TRBJ2-3,14,TRBD2,TRBV5-1
TGTGCCAGCAGCCCAAGACTAGCGGGAGGCGGATCCTACGAGCAGTACTTC,CASSPRLAGGGSYEQYF,NA,TRBJ2-7,17,TRBD2,TRBV4-2
TGCAGCGTTGACCTGGGGACTATGACCCAGTACTTC,CSVDLGTMTQYF,NA,TRBJ2-5,12,TRBD2,TRBV29-1
TGTGCCAGCAGCCCCCCCGGGACTAGCGGGAGGTTAAATACGCAGTATTTT,CASSPPGTSGRLNTQYF,NA,TRBJ2-3,17,TRBD2,TRBV7-2
TGTGCCAGCAGCGCCTTTGAGGGAGTACGGCTCGAGCAGTACTTC,CASSAFEGVRLEQYF,NA,TRBJ2-7,15,NA,TRBV6-5
TGCGCCAGCAGCTGGGGGGCTAGCGGAACCGGGGAGCTGTTTTTT,CASSWGASGTGELFF,NA,TRBJ2-2,15,NA,TRBV5-1
TGTGCCAGCAGCCGAACCACAGGGTCCTACGAGCAGTACTTC,CASSRTTGSYEQYF,NA,TRBJ2-7,14,NA,TRBV7-9
TGTGCCAGCTCACCACCGTCTTTAGGGCAGAACACCGGGGAGCTGTTTTTT,CASSPPSLGQNTGELFF,NA,TRBJ2-2,17,NA,TRBV18
TGTGCCACCGGCCGGGGGGGGGAAGAGACCCAGTACTTC,CATGRGGEETQYF,once,TRBJ2-5,13,TRBD2,TRBV24-1
TGTGCCACAGGGGTGGGACACGTGAACACTGAAGCTTTCTTT,CATGVGHVNTEAFF,NA,TRBJ1-1,14,NA,TRBV28
TGCGCCAGCAGTCCTAGCGGGAGGGCAAATGAGCAGTTCTTC,CASSPSGRANEQFF,NA,TRBJ2-1,14,TRBD2,TRBV10-1
TGTGCCAGCGTACCGCTAGCGGGAGTCTACGAGCAGTACTTC,CASVPLAGVYEQYF,NA,TRBJ2-7,14,TRBD2,TRBV6-2/TRBV6-3
TGTGCCAGCAGTTCCCTTAGCGGGAGGTTCTACAATGAGCAGTTCTTC,CASSSLSGRFYNEQFF,NA,TRBJ2-1,16,TRBD2,TRBV27
TGCGCCAGCAACGGCTGGGGGGACCCTTGGAATGAGCAGTTCTTC,CASNGWGDPWNEQFF,NA,TRBJ2-1,15,NA,TRBV10-2
TGTGCCAGCAGTTCTCAGGGGGGGCTGGTCAATGAGCAGTTCTTC,CASSSQGGLVNEQFF,NA,TRBJ2-1,15,NA,TRBV28
TGTGCCAGTAGTATCCGACTAGCGGGCAATGAGCAGTTCTTC,CASSIRLAGNEQFF,NA,TRBJ2-1,14,TRBD2,TRBV19
TGTGCCAGCAGCTTAGGATTAGCGGGAATCGCCGGGGAGCTGTTTTTT,CASSLGLAGIAGELFF,NA,TRBJ2-2,16,TRBD2,TRBV7-9
TGTGCCAGCAGCCAAGGGTACCAATCCTACGAGCAGTACTTC,CASSQGYQSYEQYF,NA,TRBJ2-7,14,NA,TRBV3-1
TGCGCCAGCAGTCAATCGGAGGGCTGCGGGTCTAGCGGGAGTATAGAAGAGACCCAGTACTTC,CASSQSEGCGSSGSIEETQYF,NA,TRBJ2-5,21,TRBD2,TRBV23-1